These T cell receptor beta chains were read from a single sample in a study of response to subunit inactivated influenza vaccine. TCRdb re-derived calls from the RT-PCR reads in MiXCR, one entry per CDR3 protein. This table holds around 200,000 distinct CDR3 sequences, approximately 15% found once. Here the sequenced sample was CD8+ T cells sorted from PBMCs, taken 5 to 6 days after vaccination. All receptors come from a man over 45 who received an inactivated influenza vaccine. Both conserved end residues are part of each CDR3. Fields, in order: V gene, D gene, clone size, J gene, CDR3 DNA, CDR3 protein. D genes are given only for firm matches. Some rows mark clone size as missing; the rest say once, few, many or name a class of expanded clone.

TRBV15	-	few	TRBJ2-3	TGTGCCACCAGCAGAGCTTTCTCTAGGGCAGATACGCAGTATTTT	CATSRAFSRADTQYF
TRBV6-1	-	many	TRBJ2-7	TGTGCCAGCAGTCCTCTGTGGGAGATGTCCTACGAGCAGTACTTC	CASSPLWEMSYEQYF
TRBV29-1	TRBD2	few	TRBJ2-1	TGCAGCGTTGTGGGACTAGCGGGAGTCACCTACAATGAGCAGTTCTTC	CSVVGLAGVTYNEQFF
TRBV6-1	TRBD1	few	TRBJ2-7	TGTGCCAGCAGTGCCGCCGGGACAGGGGGCTTCTACGAGCAGTACTTC	CASSAAGTGGFYEQYF
TRBV7-9	-	-	TRBJ2-1	TGTGCCAGCAGCGGGGGACTCGACAATGAGCAGTTCTTC	CASSGGLDNEQFF
TRBV28	-	-	TRBJ2-7	TGTGCCAGCAGTTTATTTCGGGGGGCGGGGTACGAGCAGTACTTC	CASSLFRGAGYEQYF
TRBV4-3	-	few	TRBJ2-5	TGCGCCAGCAGCCAAGATGGGCTAGCGAACCAAGAGACCCAGTACTTC	CASSQDGLANQETQYF
TRBV29-1	-	few	TRBJ1-1	TGCAGCGTCCTAGGGGCGAGGGGGGCGCCCCGGGAGAACACTGAAGCTTTCTTT	CSVLGARGAPRENTEAFF
TRBV20-1	-	few	TRBJ2-7	TGCAGTGCTAGAGTTGGCAGGTCACAAATCTACGAGCAGTACTTC	CSARVGRSQIYEQYF
TRBV7-9	TRBD1	few	TRBJ2-1	TGTGCCAGCAGCCGATCACAGGGGTCAATTTACAATGAGCAGTTCTTC	CASSRSQGSIYNEQFF
TRBV11-2	-	many	TRBJ2-7	TGTGCCAGCAGCTTCGGGCGGTCAGCCTACGAGCAGTACTTC	CASSFGRSAYEQYF
TRBV24-1	-	-	TRBJ2-5	TGTGCCACCAGTGATTCTGGGGCTCAAGAGACCCAGTACTTC	CATSDSGAQETQYF
TRBV12-3/TRBV12-4	-	many	TRBJ2-3	TGTGCCAGCACAACGACAGCAACAGATACGCAGTATTTT	CASTTTATDTQYF
TRBV7-3	-	few	TRBJ2-1	TGTGCCAGCAGCTTATATCCCTTCTACAATGAGCAGTTCTTC	CASSLYPFYNEQFF
TRBV27	-	few	TRBJ2-2	TGTGCCAGCAGTTTGGGCAGAAACACCGGGGAGCTGTTTTTT	CASSLGRNTGELFF
TRBV29-1	TRBD1	few	TRBJ1-1	TGCAGCGTTGAATCAGGGGGTGCCCCTGAAGCTTTCTTT	CSVESGGAPEAFF
TRBV9	-	few	TRBJ1-1	TGTGCCAGCAGCGTACTGAACACTGAAGCTTTCTTT	CASSVLNTEAFF
TRBV13	-	-	TRBJ2-2	TGTGCCAGCAGCTTACGGGGCACCGGGGAGCTGTTTTTT	CASSLRGTGELFF
TRBV5-5	TRBD1	-	TRBJ2-7	TGTGCCAGCAGCTTGGAGACAGGGGTCTACGAGCAGTACTTC	CASSLETGVYEQYF
TRBV7-9	-	few	TRBJ2-1	TGTGCCAGCAGCTTAGCGTGGGAGGCTAGAAATGACAATGAGCAGTTCTTC	CASSLAWEARNDNEQFF
TRBV7-9	-	-	TRBJ2-5	TGTGCCAGCAGCTTACAGGGGAACCAAGAGACCCAGTACTTC	CASSLQGNQETQYF
TRBV7-6	TRBD2	few	TRBJ2-7	TGTGCCAGCAGCTCTAGCGGAGGAGGAGAGGAGCAGTACTTC	CASSSSGGGEEQYF
TRBV4-1	-	few	TRBJ2-6	TGCGCCAGCAGCCAAGCTTTAGAAGCGGCAGGGGTTATCTCTGGGGCCAACGTCCTGACTTTC	CASSQALEAAGVISGANVLTF
TRBV5-1	-	many	TRBJ2-1	TGCGCCAGCAGCTCAATCAGGGGCGCGCGAGACAATGAGCAGTTCTTC	CASSSIRGARDNEQFF
TRBV20-1	TRBD1	-	TRBJ2-3	TGCAGTGCTCGAACAGGGGGGTGGGAGTTCTTCACAGATACGCAGTATTTT	CSARTGGWEFFTDTQYF
TRBV5-1	-	few	TRBJ2-1	TGCGCCAGCAGCTTGGACCGTTACGGGGGCAATGAGCAGTTCTTC	CASSLDRYGGNEQFF
TRBV4-1	TRBD1	-	TRBJ2-3	TGCGCCAGCAGCCGTGACAGGGTTGGCACAGATACGCAGTATTTT	CASSRDRVGTDTQYF
TRBV4-3	TRBD1	-	TRBJ1-2	TGCGCCAGCAGCCAAACCGGGACAGCTAACTATGGCTACACCTTC	CASSQTGTANYGYTF
TRBV25-1	-	-	TRBJ2-7	TGTGCCAGCAGTGATCGAGCTTCCCACGAGCAGTACTTC	CASSDRASHEQYF
TRBV7-2	-	-	TRBJ1-1	TGTGCCAGCAGCTTCGGACGGACCACTGAAGCTTTCTTT	CASSFGRTTEAFF
TRBV5-1	-	many	TRBJ1-2	TGCGCCAGCAGCTTCGGGGTGATCTATGGCTACACCTTC	CASSFGVIYGYTF
TRBV5-1	-	many	TRBJ2-7	TGCGCCAGCAGCTTGGGTTCCCTCGGGCCGAAGACCTACGAGCAGTACTTC	CASSLGSLGPKTYEQYF
TRBV27	-	few	TRBJ2-1	TGTGCCAGCAGTTTCTCCCGATCGAACTACAATGAGCAGTTCTTC	CASSFSRSNYNEQFF
TRBV7-8	-	few	TRBJ2-7	TGTGCCAGCAGCGCAAAAAAGACCCGGGGGTACGAGCAGTACTTC	CASSAKKTRGYEQYF
TRBV19	-	few	TRBJ1-2	TGTGCCAGTACCGGCGTGACAGTTGCGGACTATGGCTACACCTTC	CASTGVTVADYGYTF
TRBV29-1	-	few	TRBJ2-7	TGCAGCGTTGAATTTGGGAGGACAGGCATGATCGACGAGCAGTACTTC	CSVEFGRTGMIDEQYF
TRBV29-1	-	-	TRBJ2-7	TGCAGCGTTGAAGCGGGCAGGTCCTACGAGCAGTACTTC	CSVEAGRSYEQYF
TRBV15	-	few	TRBJ1-5	TGTGCCACCAGCAAGGGGTTAGGGCAGCCCCAGCATTTT	CATSKGLGQPQHF
TRBV4-2	TRBD2	-	TRBJ2-1	TGTGCCAGCAGCTACTTTCTAGCGGGAGGGAAGGATTACAATGAGCAGTTCTTC	CASSYFLAGGKDYNEQFF
TRBV27	TRBD2	many	TRBJ2-1	TGTGCCAGCACCGTTTACGGCGGGAGCTCCTACAATGAGCAGTTCTTC	CASTVYGGSSYNEQFF
TRBV7-2	-	-	TRBJ2-7	TGTGCCAGCAGCTTAGCGCTAGGACAAGGAATCTACGAGCAGTACTTC	CASSLALGQGIYEQYF
TRBV7-9	TRBD2	-	TRBJ2-7	TGTGCCAGCAGCTTAAATAGCGGGAGGTCTCTTTACGAGCAGTACTTC	CASSLNSGRSLYEQYF
TRBV3-1	TRBD2	few	TRBJ2-2	TGTGCCAGCAGCCAGGTTCTAGCGGGAGGCACCGGGGAGCTGTTTTTT	CASSQVLAGGTGELFF
TRBV7-2	TRBD2	few	TRBJ2-3	TGTGCCAGCAGCTGGGGACTAGCGGGAGTGGCAGATACGCAGTATTTT	CASSWGLAGVADTQYF
TRBV6-1	-	-	TRBJ1-5	TGTGCCAGCAGGGAGGGGAGCGCGGGGCCCCAGCATTTT	CASREGSAGPQHF
TRBV20-1	-	few	TRBJ2-7	TGCAGTGCTCCGTCCGGGTCAGTATACGAGCAGTACTTC	CSAPSGSVYEQYF
TRBV20-1	-	medium-sized	TRBJ2-3	TGCAGTGCTACTGGAATAGGAGATACGCAGTATTTT	CSATGIGDTQYF
TRBV12-3/TRBV12-4	-	few	TRBJ2-1	TGTGCCAGCAGTTTGTTTGGGAGTTCTTACAATGAGCAGTTCTTC	CASSLFGSSYNEQFF
TRBV6-2/TRBV6-3	-	-	TRBJ2-1	TGTGCCAGCAGGAGCAATGAGCAGTTCTTC	CASRSNEQFF
TRBV9	-	few	TRBJ1-2	TGTGCCAGCAGCGTAGCGGCTACGACAACACCTAACTATGGCTACACCTTC	CASSVAATTTPNYGYTF